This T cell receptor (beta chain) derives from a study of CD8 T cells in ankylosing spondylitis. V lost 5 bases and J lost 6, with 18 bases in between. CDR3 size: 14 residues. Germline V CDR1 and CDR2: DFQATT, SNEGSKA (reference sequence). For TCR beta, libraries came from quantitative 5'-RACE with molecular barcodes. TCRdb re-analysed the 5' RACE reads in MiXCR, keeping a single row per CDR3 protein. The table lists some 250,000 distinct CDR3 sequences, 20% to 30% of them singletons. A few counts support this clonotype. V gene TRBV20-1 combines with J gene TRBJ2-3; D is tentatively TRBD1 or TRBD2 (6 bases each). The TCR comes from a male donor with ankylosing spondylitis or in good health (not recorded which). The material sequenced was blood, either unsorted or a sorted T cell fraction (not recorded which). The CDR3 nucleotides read TGCAGTGCTCAAGCCTCGGGGGCGTCTGATACGCAGTATTTT. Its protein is CSAQASGASDTQYF.